The clone carrying this TCR beta chain was counted a single time. The CDR3 has 14 amino acids. The V end was cut by 0 bases, the J end by 6 bases, with 13 bases between. Germline CDR1 and CDR2: SGHRS and YFSETQ. The entry originates in a study of shared clonotypes between healthy human individuals. Generated by immunoSEQ multiplex PCR, the TCRdb table keeps only in-frame clones and is missing some. The sample carries 2 million to 2.5 million clones, roughly 94% recorded once. This chain links TRBV5-1 with TRBJ2-7; the D call may be TRBD1 or TRBD2 (5 bases each). This clonotype originated in a young man in good health. The sequenced sample was naive CD4+ T cells sorted from blood. The subset denotes: CD45RA+ positively selected. The CDR3 loop is CASSLGWAGTEQYF. CDR3 bases: TGCGCCAGCAGCTTGGGATGGGCCGGGACCGAGCAGTACTTC.